The sequence of this T cell receptor (beta chain) was determined in a study of Ad26.COV2.S vaccination and SARS-CoV-2 variants. As for the study in general: Of the COV1001 trial arms, the Ad26.COV2.S arm included the donor.

This clone appeared many times. Treatment specified: about 20 received Ad26.COV2.S at low or high dose, single or two shots; five or six received placebo; per-sample allocation not given. Collection of samples fell on day 63 after the first vaccine or placebo injection. V was pared by 6 bases and J by 4 bases, with 12 bases of the junction left unmatched. Per the germline V gene, CDR1 is MNHEY and CDR2 is SVGEGT. The CDR3 covers 16 residues. Sequencing was performed with immunoSEQ multiplex PCR; in TCRdb, only in-frame clones are kept and a portion is missing. Found here are around 300,000 clones, 75% to 90% of them singletons; the top ten hold approximately 12%.

The sequenced sample was peripheral blood, obtained in a trial of Ad26.COV2.S vaccine versus placebo. The sequence came from a person aged 18 to 65 who received the Ad26.COV2.S COVID-19 vaccine or a placebo. The chain uses TRBV6-2 or TRBV6-3 and TRBJ2-3, with TRBD2 identical over 8 bases. The DNA for the CDR3 is TGTGCCAGCAGCTCCATCGCGGGGGGCGTCGCAGATACGCAGTATTTT. It is translated as CASSSIAGGVADTQYF.